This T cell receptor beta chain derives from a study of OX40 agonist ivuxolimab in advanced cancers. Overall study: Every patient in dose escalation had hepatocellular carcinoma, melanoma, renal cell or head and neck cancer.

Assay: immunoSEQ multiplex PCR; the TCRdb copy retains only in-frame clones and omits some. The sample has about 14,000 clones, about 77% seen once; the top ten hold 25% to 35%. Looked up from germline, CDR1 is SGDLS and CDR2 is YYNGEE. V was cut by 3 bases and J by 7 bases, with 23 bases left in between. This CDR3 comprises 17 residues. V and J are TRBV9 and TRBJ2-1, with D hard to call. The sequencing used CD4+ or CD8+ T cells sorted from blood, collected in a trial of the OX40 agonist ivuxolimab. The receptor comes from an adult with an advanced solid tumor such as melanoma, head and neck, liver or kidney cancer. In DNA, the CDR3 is TGTGCCAGCAGCGCAGATCCCGCGGAACCCCCTTGGAATGAGCAGTTCTTC. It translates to CASSADPAEPPWNEQFF.